The 18 T cell receptor beta chains presented below share a single source sample, sequenced in a study of blood T cell repertoires in COVID-19. Some clones are missing from TCRdb's copy, which holds only in-frame ones; the method was immunoSEQ multiplex PCR. This table holds around 320,000 clones, more than 90% found once. Sequenced sample: PBMCs or T cells enriched from blood (not recorded which). These receptors all come from a woman aged 30 to 39 who had been exposed to COVID-19.

The gene calls are TRBV27 and TRBJ2-1; 7 positions agree with TRBD1. CDR1 is MNHEY and CDR2 is SMNVEV in the germline V gene (reference sequence). V lost 6 bases and J lost 9; bases outside the gene matches: 23. The CDR3 has 18 residues. CDR3 protein: CASSPAGTATTLGGEQFF. The CDR3 DNA reads as TGTGCCAGCAGCCCGGCCGGGACAGCCACGACCCTAGGCGGTGAGCAGTTCTTC.

This rearrangement joins TRBV5-5 to TRBJ2-5, with TRBD1 identical over 7 bases. Losses at the gene ends were 4 bases for V and 3 bases for J; bases not matched to a gene: 6. There are 14 residues in the CDR3. In germline, CDR1 is SGHKS, CDR2 YYEKEE (reference sequence). CDR3 amino acids: CASSHGDREETQYF. The CDR3 DNA reads TGTGCCAGCAGCCACGGTGACAGGGAAGAGACCCAGTACTTC.

CDR3 nucleotides: TGTGCCAGCAGCCAAGTCTGGCAGGGGGCGAACTATGGCTACACCTTC. This gives the protein CASSQVWQGANYGYTF. V is TRBV3-1 (or the pseudogene TRBV3-2) and J is TRBJ1-2, with TRBD1 matching over 8 bases. Per germline, CDR1 LGHDT and CDR2 YNNKEL (reference sequence). V dropped 1 base and J dropped 2; count of bases not matched to a gene: 6. There are 16 residues in the CDR3.

The rearrangement joins TRBV12-3 or TRBV12-4 to TRBJ1-3; TRBD1 is a possible D gene (6 bases). CDR3 size: 11 residues. V lost 6 bases, J lost 16 bases, and 16 bases lay in between. CDR3 in DNA: TGTGCCAGCAGCCCCACAGGGCCCCTTTATTTT. Translating it yields CASSPTGPLYF.

The chain carries TRBV6-1 and TRBJ2-5; tentatively, D is TRBD2 (6 bases). Germline loops: CDR1 MNHNS, CDR2 SASEGT. Trimming took 4 bases from V and 5 from J, leaving 17 bases between them. The CDR3 sequence is 15 residues long. DNA for the CDR3: TGTGCCAGCAGTGGAGTGGGACTCCCCTCGGAGACCCAGTACTTC. Amino acids: CASSGVGLPSETQYF.

This clone was picked up one time. This chain joins TRBV7-9 and TRBJ2-7; a weak D match, TRBD2 (6 bases). This CDR3 spans 16 amino acids. The ends were cut back, 5 bases at V and 0 bases at J, with 17 bases in the middle. The germline gives CDR1 SEHNR, CDR2 FQNEAQ (reference sequence). The CDR3 is CASSPGYGGSSYEQYF. The CDR3 DNA reads TGTGCCAGCAGCCCGGGGTATGGGGGGTCCTCCTACGAGCAGTACTTC. Full variable domain (outside the CDR3, taken from reference TRBV7-9 and TRBJ2-7): DTGVSQNPRHKITKRGQNVTFRCDPISEHNRLYWYRQTLGQGPEFLTYFQNEAQLEKSRLLSDRFSAERPKGSFSTLEIQRTEQGDSAMYLCASSPGYGGSSYEQYFGPGTRLTVT.

The gene calls are TRBV25-1 and TRBJ1-3; TRBD1 matches 10 bases. V dropped 2 bases and J dropped 7; count of bases not matched to a gene: 5. The CDR3 is 15 residues long. Per the germline V gene, CDR1 is MGHDK and CDR2 is SYGVNS. CDR3 DNA sequence: TGTGCCAGCAGTGAACCCGGGACAGGGGACAACACCATATATTTT. Translating it yields CASSEPGTGDNTIYF. The full variable domain, rest sourced from reference TRBV25-1 and TRBJ1-3, is EADIYQTPRYLVIGTGKKITLECSQTMGHDKMYWYQQDPGMELHLIHYSYGVNSTEKGDLSSESTVSRIRTEHFPLTLESARPSHTSQYLCASSEPGTGDNTIYFGEGSWLTVV.

V is TRBV21-1 and J is TRBJ2-6; the tabulated D call, TRBD1, remains unverified against the DNA. TRBV21-1 has pseudogene status. The CDR3 sequence is 17 residues long. The chain's CDR3 is CASSNTGGATGANVLTF. Written as DNA, the CDR3 is TGTGCCAGCAGCAACACAGGGGGCGCGACAGGGGCCAACGTCCTGACTTTC.

The chain carries TRBV28 and TRBJ1-1; 8 bases are a match to TRBD1. The V gene's germline CDR1 is MDHEN and CDR2 SYDVKM. The CDR3 extends over 19 amino acids. J lost 5 bases, V lost 4 bases, and 21 bases had no gene match. The CDR3 nucleotides read TGTGCCAGCAGTTCCAATAGCAGGGGGCGCTTCCTGTGGTTTACTGAAGCTTTCTTT. It codes for CASSSNSRGRFLWFTEAFF.

The chain has TRBV3-1 (or the pseudogene TRBV3-2) and TRBJ2-1; D is unclear. Per the germline V gene, CDR1 is LGHDT and CDR2 is YNNKEL (reference sequence). This CDR3 comprises 12 residues. V lost 2 bases and J lost 6, with 5 bases in between. CDR3 DNA: TGTGCCAGCAGCCAAAACGGCAATGAGCAGTTCTTC. It yields the protein CASSQNGNEQFF.

The gene calls are TRBV3-1 (or the pseudogene TRBV3-2) and TRBJ2-3; 11 bases fit TRBD2. J was trimmed by 0 bases and V by 1 base; bases with no gene match: 9. CDR3 size: 19 residues. Looked up from germline, CDR1 is LGHDT and CDR2 is YNNKEL (reference sequence). CDR3 sequence reads: CASSQGLAGGRTSTDTQYF. The CDR3 coding sequence is TGTGCCAGCAGCCAAGGGCTAGCGGGGGGCCGAACTAGCACAGATACGCAGTATTTT.

This clone has just one count. J is TRBJ1-4 and V is TRBV3-1 (or the pseudogene TRBV3-2); 7 bases fit TRBD1. The V segment lost 3 bases and the J segment 0 bases; nucleotides outside the gene matches: 10. The V gene's germline CDR1 is LGHDT and CDR2 YNNKEL (reference sequence). This CDR3 is 18 amino acids long. The CDR3 region has the DNA TGTGCCAGCAGCCAGGTTAAGGACAGGCCTGCAACTAATGAAAAACTGTTTTTT. As protein: CASSQVKDRPATNEKLFF.

The chain is built from TRBV6-2 or TRBV6-3 and TRBJ2-1, with 7 bases fitting TRBD1. Germline CDR1 is MNHEY and CDR2 is SVGEGT. This CDR3 is built from 18 residues. The V and J ends lost 0 bases and 3 bases, in that order; junction bases with no gene match: 11. DNA for the CDR3: TGTGCCAGCAGTTACTCGATCGGACCGGGACAGAACTACAATGAGCAGTTCTTC. Translating it yields CASSYSIGPGQNYNEQFF.

The chain uses TRBV19 and TRBJ2-7; D is possibly TRBD2 (6 bases). Trimming removed 4 bases at V and 1 base at J, with 14 bases between. The germline CDR1 and CDR2 sequences are LNHDA and SQIVND (reference sequence). The length of the CDR3 is 15 residues. The chain's CDR3 is CASSSGGGGSYEQYF. The CDR3 DNA reads as TGTGCCAGTAGTAGTGGGGGAGGAGGATCCTACGAGCAGTACTTC.

The chain links TRBV28 to TRBJ1-4, with 8 nucleotides matching TRBD1. J gave up 0 bases and V 6 bases, and 3 bases lay outside the gene matches. Germline assignment: CDR1 MDHEN and CDR2 SYDVKM. CDR3 size: 15 residues. The CDR3 coding sequence is TGTGCCAGCAGCCGGACAGGGACAACTAATGAAAAACTGTTTTTT. It is translated as CASSRTGTTNEKLFF.

V gene TRBV29-1 combines with J gene TRBJ1-2; tentatively, D is TRBD1 (5 bases). Germline assignment: CDR1 SQVTM and CDR2 ANQGSEA. The CDR3 is 13 amino acids. Deletions cut 4 bases from V and 0 bases from J, with 9 bases between. The CDR3 sequence is CSVVEGSNYGYTF. CDR3 sequence (DNA): TGCAGCGTTGTGGAGGGGTCTAACTATGGCTACACCTTC.

The chain uses TRBV3-1 (or the pseudogene TRBV3-2) and TRBJ1-1, with D uncertain. The CDR3 consists of 14 residues. CDR1 and CDR2 (germline): LGHDT, YNNKEL (reference sequence). V dropped 0 bases and J dropped 1 base, with 6 bases sitting between them. The CDR3 reads CASSQEISNTEAFF. In DNA, the CDR3 is TGTGCCAGCAGCCAAGAAATCTCGAACACTGAAGCTTTCTTT.

This chain links TRBV19 with TRBJ1-5, with D perhaps matching TRBD1 (6 bases). CDR1 is LNHDA, CDR2 SQIVND, per germline (reference sequence). This CDR3 region has 12 residues. V lost 10 bases and J lost 6, with 13 bases in between. The CDR3 sequence: CATGRGSQPQHF. CDR3 in DNA: TGTGCCACCGGAAGGGGGAGTCAGCCCCAGCATTTT.